This T cell receptor beta chain originates from a study of blood T cell repertoires in COVID-19. Study in general: PBMCs, B-cell-depleted T cells, or T cells provided the cDNA or gDNA that made up the material.

The CDR3 covers 12 residues. V gave up 5 bases and J gave up 8 bases, with 7 bases separating them. Germline loops: CDR1 MNHEY, CDR2 SMNVEV (reference sequence). Authors' processing steps: Amplification with reference gene primers provided the estimates of nucleated cell counts. Sequencing was performed with immunoSEQ multiplex PCR; in TCRdb, only in-frame clones are kept and a portion is missing. V, J and clone size derive from that table, while D and trimming were established from the DNA sequence. The table has tens of thousands of clones, 79% seen once. This TCR was recovered from a human donor in a cohort sampled during active COVID-19. Sequenced sample: peripheral blood. The chain couples TRBV27 to TRBJ1-6; D is uncertain. The CDR3 loop is CASSRSDSPLHF. CDR3 coding DNA: TGTGCCAGCAGTCGCTCAGATTCACCCCTCCACTTT.